A single sample gave rise to the 27 T cell receptor beta chains below, sequenced in a study of T cell responses to AZD1222 COVID-19 vaccine. Produced via immunoSEQ multiplex PCR; TCRdb's table is partial and in-frame only. This sample has 90,000 to 150,000 clones; around 84% occur once, and the top ten carry about 16%. This material consisted of peripheral blood, taken 28 days after the second AZD1222 dose. The receptors shown here come from an adult who received the AZD1222 COVID-19 vaccine.

The chain couples TRBV6-5 to TRBJ1-1; no clear D. The CDR3 spans 13 residues. The germline V gene has CDR1 MNHEY and CDR2 SVGAGI. V was cut by 6 bases and J by 5 bases, with 13 bases left in between. The CDR3 loop is CASRPLRATEAFF. The CDR3 bases are TGTGCCAGCAGACCTCTAAGAGCGACTGAAGCTTTCTTT.

This chain uses TRBV3-1 (or the pseudogene TRBV3-2) with TRBJ1-5, with D maybe TRBD1 (6 bases). This CDR3 has 16 residues. Per germline, CDR1 LGHDT and CDR2 YNNKEL (reference sequence). Trimming stripped 3 bases from V and 7 bases from J, with 19 bases between. CDR3 sequence reads: CASSQGGPGSIQPQHF. Here the CDR3 DNA reads TGTGCCAGCAGCCAGGGGGGGCCAGGGAGTATCCAGCCCCAGCATTTT.

The V and J genes are TRBV30 and TRBJ1-3; perhaps TRBD1 as D (6 bases). V lost 6 bases to trimming and J lost 4 bases, with 10 bases between them. This CDR3 has 12 residues. Per germline, CDR1 GTSNPN and CDR2 SVGIG (reference sequence). CDR3 bases: TGTGCCTGCAGGACAGCAGGAAACACCATATATTTT. Translated: CACRTAGNTIYF.

The chain joins TRBV2 to TRBJ2-7; D remains unclear. Germline V gives CDR1 SNHLY, CDR2 FYNNEI. The CDR3 extends over 16 amino acids. V lost 6 bases and J lost 3, with 21 bases in between. The CDR3 loop is CASSARKGSPNYEQYF. The CDR3 DNA reads TGTGCCAGCAGCGCAAGAAAGGGCTCCCCCAACTACGAGCAGTACTTC.

The chain employs TRBV7-9 and TRBJ1-2; 10 bases are shared with TRBD1. Germline CDR1 reads SEHNR; CDR2 reads FQNEAQ (reference sequence). This CDR3 is 14 amino acids long. V lost 5 bases, J lost 3 bases, and 3 bases stayed unmatched. For the CDR3, the DNA is TGTGCCAGCAGCGACAGGGGGCGCGACTATGGCTACACCTTC. It translates to CASSDRGRDYGYTF.

The chain is built from TRBV7-9 and TRBJ1-5; 7 bases agree with TRBD1. Germline assignment: CDR1 SEHNR and CDR2 FQNEAQ (reference sequence). This CDR3 spans 14 amino acids. After removal of 5 bases from V and 6 bases from J, the junction contained 7 bases not matched to a gene. The CDR3: CASSEDRIGQPQHF. In nucleotides, the CDR3 is TGTGCCAGCAGCGAGGACAGGATTGGTCAGCCCCAGCATTTT.

The chain recombines TRBV5-1 with TRBJ2-7; D possibly matches TRBD1 or TRBD2 (6 bases each). The CDR3 has 15 amino acids. V was trimmed by 0 bases and J by 6 bases, leaving 16 bases between them. Germline CDR1 and CDR2: SGHRS and YFSETQ. The CDR3, as DNA: TGCGCCAGCAGCTTGGGGGTGAGGGGGGAAAGCGAGCAGTACTTC. This codes for CASSLGVRGESEQYF.

The chain couples TRBV4-3 to TRBJ2-2; 9 bases agree with TRBD2. The germline gives CDR1 LGHNA, CDR2 YSLEER. After removal of 4 bases from V and 8 bases from J, the junction contained 2 bases not matched to a gene. The CDR3 is 13 residues long. The CDR3 sequence is CASSRLAGGELFF. CDR3 nucleotides: TGCGCCAGCAGCCGTCTAGCGGGGGGGGAGCTGTTTTTT.

The chain has TRBV7-9 and TRBJ1-1, with D possibly being TRBD1 (5 bases). The CDR3 has 14 residues. Germline CDR1 reads SEHNR; CDR2 reads FQNEAQ (reference sequence). V dropped 4 bases and J dropped 0 bases, with 9 bases sitting between them. The CDR3 bases are TGTGCCAGCAGCTCAGGACACCTGAACACTGAAGCTTTCTTT. It codes for CASSSGHLNTEAFF. Complete variable domain (other parts from reference TRBV7-9 and TRBJ1-1): DTGVSQNPRHKITKRGQNVTFRCDPISEHNRLYWYRQTLGQGPEFLTYFQNEAQLEKSRLLSDRFSAERPKGSFSTLEIQRTEQGDSAMYLCASSSGHLNTEAFFGQGTRLTVV.

Concerning this clone: This same CDR3 is encoded by further DNA sequences in the sample. The J gene is TRBJ1-1, the V gene TRBV19; possible D gene TRBD1, 5 bases. This CDR3 region has 14 residues. Germline loops: CDR1 LNHDA, CDR2 SQIVND (reference sequence). Between the trimmed V and J ends, which lost 1 base and 6 bases, there was a span of 12 bases. DNA of the CDR3: TGTGCCAGTAGTATAGGAGCAGGGCGGCCTGAAGCTTTCTTT. Residues: CASSIGAGRPEAFF.

The chain uses TRBV7-5 and TRBJ2-5; TRBD2 is the table's D call and was not checked against the DNA. TRBV7-5 is deemed a pseudogene. The CDR3 loop spans 18 amino acids. Written as DNA, the CDR3 is TGTGTCAGAAGCTTACACGAAAAGGGACTAGCGGGCACAGAGACCCAGTACTTC. It codes for CVRSLHEKGLAGTETQYF.

The chain is built from TRBV11-2 and TRBJ2-5; D tentatively fits TRBD1 or TRBD2 (5 bases each). The V end was cut by 1 base, the J end by 3 bases, with 9 bases between. The CDR3 loop spans 14 amino acids. Germline CDR1 SGHAT, CDR2 FQNNGV. The CDR3 nucleotides are TGTGCCAGCAGCTTAGCGGGGACCGAAGAGACCCAGTACTTC. Translation gives CASSLAGTEETQYF.

V is TRBV19 and J is TRBJ1-4; 9 bases match TRBD1. V shed 5 bases and J 2 bases; nucleotides not matched to a gene: 12. The CDR3 is 18 residues long. Germline CDR1 LNHDA, CDR2 SQIVND (reference sequence). CDR3 DNA sequence: TGTGCCAGTAGTGCCCGGACAGGGGCGATCGTGACTAATGAAAAACTGTTTTTT. Translating gives CASSARTGAIVTNEKLFF.

The V call is TRBV2, the J call TRBJ1-5; D not resolved. CDR1 SNHLY and CDR2 FYNNEI come from the germline V gene. The CDR3 runs to 12 residues. With 1 base removed from V and 8 bases from J, the gap between germline ends came to 6 bases. In nucleotides, the CDR3 is TGTGCCAGCAGTGAAGGTCTCGAGCCCCAGCATTTT. Its translation is CASSEGLEPQHF. The variable domain in full, with the rest retrieved from reference TRBV2 and TRBJ1-5, is EPEVTQTPSHQVTQMGQEVILRCVPISNHLYFYWYRQILGQKVEFLVSFYNNEISEKSEIFDDQFSVERPDGSNFTLKIRSTKLEDSAMYFCASSEGLEPQHFGDGTRLSIL.

A few counts support this clone. The rearrangement joins TRBV29-1 to TRBJ1-2; D uncertain. Germline CDR1 and CDR2: SQVTM and ANQGSEA. V gave up 7 bases and J gave up 4 bases, with 13 bases separating them. CDR3 length: 12 amino acids. The CDR3 sequence is CSDTTTSYGYTF. DNA of the CDR3: TGCAGCGATACTACTACTTCCTATGGCTACACCTTC.

The chain uses TRBV19 and TRBJ1-2, with 7 bases identical to TRBD1. The CDR3 spans 14 residues. The trim removed 5 bases at V and 0 bases at J, leaving 3 bases unmatched. Per the germline V gene, CDR1 is LNHDA and CDR2 is SQIVND (reference sequence). This CDR3 reads CASSAGTANYGYTF. The CDR3 DNA sequence: TGTGCCAGTAGTGCCGGGACAGCTAACTATGGCTACACCTTC.

This chain joins TRBV19 and TRBJ1-1; D might be TRBD1 (5 bases). V shed 1 base and J shed 10 bases, with 10 bases lying between them. The V gene's germline CDR1 is LNHDA and CDR2 SQIVND (reference sequence). CDR3 size: 12 residues. The CDR3 DNA follows: TGTGCCAGTAGTATAGGAGGGGTCGGAGCTTTCTTT. Amino acids: CASSIGGVGAFF.

This rearrangement joins TRBV18 to TRBJ1-1; TRBD1 is a possible D gene (6 bases). With 0 bases removed from V and 5 bases from J, the gap between germline ends came to 13 bases. The germline CDR1 and CDR2 sequences are KGHSH and LQKENI. This CDR3 contains 15 residues. The CDR3 reads CASSPPGGGQTEAFF. The CDR3, as DNA: TGTGCCAGCTCACCACCGGGCGGGGGGCAGACTGAAGCTTTCTTT.

A few counts support this clone. The chain couples TRBV6-2 or TRBV6-3 to TRBJ2-7, with TRBD2 matching 15 bases. Losses at the gene ends were 6 bases for V and 2 bases for J; bases not matched to a gene: 2. Germline values: CDR1 MNHEY, CDR2 SVGEGT. The CDR3 runs 15 residues. The CDR3 nucleotides are TGTGCCAGCAGCCGGACTAGCGGGAGGGCCTACGAGCAGTACTTC. Encoded protein: CASSRTSGRAYEQYF.

The chain has TRBV29-1 and TRBJ2-1, with D perhaps assigned TRBD1 or TRBD2 (5 bases each). V lost 7 bases and J lost 6, with 16 bases in between. The CDR3 runs to 13 residues. Germline V gene lookup returns CDR1 SQVTM and CDR2 ANQGSEA. Here the CDR3 DNA reads TGCAGCGATATGGGGGACCGCGGCAATGAGCAGTTCTTC. Translating it yields CSDMGDRGNEQFF.

J is TRBJ2-1 and V is TRBV19, with D uncertain. This CDR3 is built from 11 residues. Between the trimmed V and J ends, which lost 6 bases and 10 bases, there was a span of 10 bases. Germline V gives CDR1 LNHDA, CDR2 SQIVND (reference sequence). CDR3 loop: CASSNFGEQFF. CDR3 DNA: TGTGCCAGTAGCAATTTTGGGGAGCAGTTCTTC.

The V and J genes are TRBV19 and TRBJ1-1, with D unclear. Trimming removed 3 bases from V and 2 bases from J, with 13 bases in between. The CDR3 spans 15 residues. Germline V gene lookup returns CDR1 LNHDA and CDR2 SQIVND (reference sequence). The CDR3 region is CASSMVGPINTEAFF. CDR3 bases: TGTGCCAGTAGTATGGTAGGACCAATAAACACTGAAGCTTTCTTT.

The V call is TRBV7-2, the J call TRBJ1-2; no clear D gene. Germline V gene lookup returns CDR1 SGHTA and CDR2 FQGNSA. Trimming stripped 2 bases from V and 1 base from J, with 8 bases between. CDR3 length: 14 residues. CDR3 sequence reads: CASSLNSGNYGYTF. The DNA for the CDR3 is TGTGCCAGCAGCTTAAACAGCGGTAACTATGGCTACACCTTC.

The V call is TRBV27, the J call TRBJ1-4; D not certain. CDR3 length equals 14 residues. The germline V gene encodes CDR1 MNHEY and CDR2 SMNVEV (reference sequence). Trimming took 1 base from V and 7 from J, leaving 10 bases between them. CDR3: CASSLWVRSEKLFF. The CDR3 coding sequence is TGTGCCAGCAGTTTATGGGTGCGGAGTGAAAAACTGTTTTTT.

DNA for the CDR3: TGTGCCAGCAGCCCCCAGGGAGCCAGGGGATCTCGCAATGAGCAGTTCTTC. Protein sequence: CASSPQGARGSRNEQFF. This chain joins TRBV7-3 and TRBJ2-1; D might be TRBD1 (6 bases). The V end lost 5 bases, the J end lost 6 bases, and 23 bases lay between the germline ends. The CDR3 contains 17 residues. Looked up from germline, CDR1 is SGHTA and CDR2 is FQGTGA.

This chain uses TRBV4-1 with TRBJ1-3, with 7 bases identical to TRBD1. Germline trimming cut 1 base from V and 6 bases from J; bases unmatched to any gene: 3. This CDR3 is built from 14 residues. The germline V gene encodes CDR1 MGHRA and CDR2 YSYEKL. CDR3 nucleotides: TGCGCCAGCAGCCAAGGGACAGGAACAAACACCATATATTTT. This codes for CASSQGTGTNTIYF.

The chain joins TRBV5-1 to TRBJ2-2; D may be TRBD2 (6 bases). Germline lookup yields CDR1 SGHRS and CDR2 YFSETQ. With 2 bases removed from V and 1 base from J, the gap between germline ends came to 9 bases. The CDR3 covers 15 residues. CDR3 sequence: CASSLPAGNTGELFF. The CDR3 nucleotides read TGCGCCAGCAGCTTACCAGCGGGGAACACCGGGGAGCTGTTTTTT.